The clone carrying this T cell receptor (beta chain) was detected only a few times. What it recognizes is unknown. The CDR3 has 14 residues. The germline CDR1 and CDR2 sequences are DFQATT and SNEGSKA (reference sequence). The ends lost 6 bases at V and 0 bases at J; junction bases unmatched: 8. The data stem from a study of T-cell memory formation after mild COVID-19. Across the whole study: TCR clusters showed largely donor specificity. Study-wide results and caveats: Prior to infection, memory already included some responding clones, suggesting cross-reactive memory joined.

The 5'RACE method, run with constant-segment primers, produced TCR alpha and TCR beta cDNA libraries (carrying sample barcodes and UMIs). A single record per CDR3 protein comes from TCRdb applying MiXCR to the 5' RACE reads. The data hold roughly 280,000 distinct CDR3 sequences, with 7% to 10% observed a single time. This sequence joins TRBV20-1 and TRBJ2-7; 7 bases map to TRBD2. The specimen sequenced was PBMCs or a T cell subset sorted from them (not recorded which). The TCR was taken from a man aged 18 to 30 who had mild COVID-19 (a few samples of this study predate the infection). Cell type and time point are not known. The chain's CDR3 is CSAAGAGSSYEQYV. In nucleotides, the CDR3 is TGCAGTGCGGCCGGAGCGGGGTCCTCCTACGAGCAGTACGTC.